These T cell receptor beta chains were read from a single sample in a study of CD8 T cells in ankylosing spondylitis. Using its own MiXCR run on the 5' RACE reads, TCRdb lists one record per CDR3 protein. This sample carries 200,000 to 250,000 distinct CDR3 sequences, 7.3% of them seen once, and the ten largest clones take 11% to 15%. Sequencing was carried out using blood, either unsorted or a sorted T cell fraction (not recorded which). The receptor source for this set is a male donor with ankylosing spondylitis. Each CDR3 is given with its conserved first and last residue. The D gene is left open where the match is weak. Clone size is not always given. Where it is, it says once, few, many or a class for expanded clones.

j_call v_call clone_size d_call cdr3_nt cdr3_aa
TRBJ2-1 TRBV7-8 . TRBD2 TGTGCCAGCAGCTCCTGGACTAGCGGGGCAGACAATGAGCAGTTCTTC CASSSWTSGADNEQFF
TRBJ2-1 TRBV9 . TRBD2 TGTGCCAGCAGCGTAGCCTCTGGGCTAGCGGGAGGCCGACTCCGGGAATATGAGCAGTTCTTC CASSVASGLAGGRLREYEQFF
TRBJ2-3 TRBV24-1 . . TGTGCCACCAGTGACTCCAGGGCTACCTTTCTGGATACGCAGTATTTT CATSDSRATFLDTQYF
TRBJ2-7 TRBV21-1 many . TGTGCCAGCGGACAATTCGGGACTAGCCGAAACTACGAGCAGTACTTC CASGQFGTSRNYEQYF
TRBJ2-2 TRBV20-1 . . TGCTGTGCTAGATACGGGGTCAGCTACGCGAACACCGGGGAGCTGTTTTTT CCARYGVSYANTGELFF
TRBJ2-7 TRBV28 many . TGTGCCAGCAGTTTCTCCGGAGTCACGACTATCTACGAGCAGTACTTC CASSFSGVTTIYEQYF
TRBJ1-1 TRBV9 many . TGTGCCAGCAGCGACCCAAACGGGGCTGAAGCTTTCTTT CASSDPNGAEAFF
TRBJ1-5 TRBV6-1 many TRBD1 TGTGCCAGCAGTGAAGGGGCAGGGGGTAATCAGCCCCAGCATTTT CASSEGAGGNQPQHF
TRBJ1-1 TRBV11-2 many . TGTGCCAGCAGCTTAGATATGGCGGTTAACACTGAAGCTTTCTTT CASSLDMAVNTEAFF
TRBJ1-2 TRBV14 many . TGTGCCAGCAGGCCCCGGGGTTCGGGCTATGGCTACACCTTC CASRPRGSGYGYTF
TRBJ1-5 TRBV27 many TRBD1 TGTGCCAGCAGTTTCTCGCAGGGGGAGGGTTTCCCCGAGCCCCAGCATTTT CASSFSQGEGFPEPQHF
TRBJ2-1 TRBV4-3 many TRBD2 TGCGCCAGCAGCCAAAGGGCTAGCGGGAACAATGAGCAGTTCTTC CASSQRASGNNEQFF
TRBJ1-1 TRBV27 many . TGTGCCAGCAGTTCCGGACCCGGGGGCTATACTGAAGCTTTCTTT CASSSGPGGYTEAFF
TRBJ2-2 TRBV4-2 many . TGTGCCAGCAGCCAAGACCGGACTTTCACCGGGGAGCTGTTTTTT CASSQDRTFTGELFF
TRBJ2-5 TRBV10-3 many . TGTGCCATAGCGAACCGACAAGAGACCCAGTACTTC CAIANRQETQYF
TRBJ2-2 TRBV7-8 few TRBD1 TGTGCCAGCAGCCAAGACAGGGGTACCGGGGAGCTGTTTTTT CASSQDRGTGELFF
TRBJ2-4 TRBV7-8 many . TGTGCCAGCAGCTTACTCCAAGCCAAAAACATTCAGTACTTC CASSLLQAKNIQYF
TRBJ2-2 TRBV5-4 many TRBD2 TGTGCCAGCAGCTGGGACTATTTCCCCGGGGAGCTGTTTTTT CASSWDYFPGELFF
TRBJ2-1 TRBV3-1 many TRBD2 TGTGCCAGCAGCCAAGTCCCCCTACGGCGGGGGGGTTTAAATGAGCAGTTCTTC CASSQVPLRRGGLNEQFF
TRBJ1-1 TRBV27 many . TGTGCCAGCAGTTTCGGCACGATCACTGAAGCTTTCTTT CASSFGTITEAFF
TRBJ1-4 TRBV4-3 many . TGCGCCAGCAGCCAAGATCGATTCGGAGGGTATGAAAAACTGTTTTTT CASSQDRFGGYEKLFF
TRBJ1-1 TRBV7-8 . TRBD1 TGTGCCAGCAGCTTAGGGTGGACAGGGGGCCTGAACACTGAAGCTTTCTTT CASSLGWTGGLNTEAFF
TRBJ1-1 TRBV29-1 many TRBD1 TGCAGCGTCGCAGGGGGCAAAGCTTTCTTT CSVAGGKAFF
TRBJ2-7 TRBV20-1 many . TGCAGTGCGGGCGGAGACGACTCCTACGAGCAGTACTTC CSAGGDDSYEQYF
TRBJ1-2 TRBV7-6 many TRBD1 TGTGCCAGCAGCGCGCCGGGACAGGGGTCCTATGGCTACACCTTC CASSAPGQGSYGYTF
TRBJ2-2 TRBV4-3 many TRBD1 TGCGCCAGCAGCCCAACAGACAGGGGTGAAAACACCGGGGAGCTGTTTTTT CASSPTDRGENTGELFF
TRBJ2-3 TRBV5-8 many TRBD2 TGTGCCAGCAGCTCGGGACTAGCAAACACAGATACGCAGTATTTT CASSSGLANTDTQYF
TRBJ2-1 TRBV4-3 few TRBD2 TGCGCCAGCAGCCAAGATCCTAGCGGGCTGAGCTCCTACAATGAGCAGTTCTTC CASSQDPSGLSSYNEQFF
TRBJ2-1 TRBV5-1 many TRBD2 TGCGCCAGCAGCTATACAGTAAGCGGGGTCAATGAGCAGTTCTTC CASSYTVSGVNEQFF
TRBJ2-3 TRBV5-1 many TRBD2 TGCGCCAGCAGCCCCCGACTAGCGGGACGCACAGATACGCAGTATTTT CASSPRLAGRTDTQYF
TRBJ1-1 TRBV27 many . TGTGCCACCGGAATCGCGGGTTCTAACACTGAAGCTTTCTTT CATGIAGSNTEAFF
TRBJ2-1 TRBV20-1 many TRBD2 TGCAGTGCTAGAGATCGTACGGGAGGGCGCCTACGGGAGCAGTTCTTC CSARDRTGGRLREQFF
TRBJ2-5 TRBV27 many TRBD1 TGTGCCAGCAGTCCGGACAGGCAAGAGACCCAGTACTTC CASSPDRQETQYF
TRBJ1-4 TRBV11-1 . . TGTGCCAGCAGCTTAGCACGTGGGGGTCTGGGTGAAAAACTGTTTTTT CASSLARGGLGEKLFF
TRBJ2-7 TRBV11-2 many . TGTGCCAGCAGCTTAGGATATAGGGCTAACTACGAGCAGTACTTC CASSLGYRANYEQYF
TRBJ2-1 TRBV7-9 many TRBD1 TGTGCCAGCAGCCCCCGGACAGGGAAGAAGGACTACAATGAGCAGTTCTTC CASSPRTGKKDYNEQFF
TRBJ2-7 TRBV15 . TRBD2 TGTGCCACCAGCACTAGCGGGAGTCCCCACGAGCAGTACTTC CATSTSGSPHEQYF
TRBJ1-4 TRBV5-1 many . TGCGCCAGCAGCTCGGATGGACGGACTAATGAAAAACTGTTTTTT CASSSDGRTNEKLFF
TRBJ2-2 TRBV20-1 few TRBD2 TGCTGTGCTAGAGGCCTTAGCGGGAGGGCCTGGGCCGGGGAGCTGTTTTTT CCARGLSGRAWAGELFF
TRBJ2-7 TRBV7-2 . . TGTGCCAGCAGCCCCGACGGAGGGGCCGACGAGCAGTACTTC CASSPDGGADEQYF
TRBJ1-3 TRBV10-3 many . TGTGCCATCGCGCCAACTAGTCGAAACACCATATATTTT CAIAPTSRNTIYF
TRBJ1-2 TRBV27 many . TGTGCCAGCAGTTCCGGGCAGTCCAGGGGCTACACCTTC CASSSGQSRGYTF
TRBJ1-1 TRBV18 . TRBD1 TGTGCCAGCTCACCCCGGGACAGGGGGCGGAACACTGAAGCTTTCTTT CASSPRDRGRNTEAFF
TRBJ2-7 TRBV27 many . TGTGCCAGTGGACCGCGCTACGAGCAGTACTTC CASGPRYEQYF
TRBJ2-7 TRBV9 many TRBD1 TGTGCCAGCAGCTCCCGGACAGGGAGCTCCGGGGACTACGAGCAGTACTTC CASSSRTGSSGDYEQYF
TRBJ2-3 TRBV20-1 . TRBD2 TGCAGTGCCCCTTTTTATCTAGCGGGGGGGCTCACAGATACGCAGTATTTT CSAPFYLAGGLTDTQYF
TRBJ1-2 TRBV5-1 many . TGCGCCAGCAGCTTGATCACGGGAGACTATGGCTACACCTTC CASSLITGDYGYTF
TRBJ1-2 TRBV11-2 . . TGTGCCAGCAGCTTAGGGACAGCCCTCTATGGCTACACCTTC CASSLGTALYGYTF
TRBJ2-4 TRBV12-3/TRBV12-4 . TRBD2 TGTGCCAGCAGTTTTTCGCGGGGGGGCATTCAGTACTTC CASSFSRGGIQYF
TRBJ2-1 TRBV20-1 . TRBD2 TGCAGTGCTAATCTAGCGGGAGCTTACAATGAGCAGTTCTTC CSANLAGAYNEQFF
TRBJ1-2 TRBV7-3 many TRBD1 TGTGCCAGCAGCCCTACAGGGGGCTCTGGCTACACCTTC CASSPTGGSGYTF
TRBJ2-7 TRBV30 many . TGTGCCTGGAGTGTCAGCAGCTCCTACGAGCAGTACTTC CAWSVSSSYEQYF
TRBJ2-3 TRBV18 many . TGTGCCAGCTCATCGACAGCCAGAAGCACAGATACGCAGTATTTT CASSSTARSTDTQYF
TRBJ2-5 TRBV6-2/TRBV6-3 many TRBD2 TGTGCCAGCAGTTACTCGGGGAGGGCAGGGACCCAGTACTTC CASSYSGRAGTQYF
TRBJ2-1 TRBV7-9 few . TGTGCCAGCAGCTTAACCCTCAGCTCCTACAATGAGCAGTTCTTC CASSLTLSSYNEQFF
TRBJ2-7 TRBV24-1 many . TGTGCCACCAGTGAAGGGTACGAGCAGTACTTC CATSEGYEQYF
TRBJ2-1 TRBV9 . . TGTGCCAGCAGCCCAGAGGGGGGGCCCTGGGATGAGCAGTTCTTC CASSPEGGPWDEQFF
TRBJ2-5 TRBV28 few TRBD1 TGTGCCAGCAACCCGGGACAGGGAGAGACCCAGTACTTC CASNPGQGETQYF
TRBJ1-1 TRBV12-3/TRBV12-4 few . TGTGCCAGCAGTTTTTTTAGCACTGAAGCTTTCTTT CASSFFSTEAFF
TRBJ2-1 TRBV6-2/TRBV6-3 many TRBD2 TGTGCCAGCACATTAGCGGGGAATGGTGAGCAGTTCTTC CASTLAGNGEQFF